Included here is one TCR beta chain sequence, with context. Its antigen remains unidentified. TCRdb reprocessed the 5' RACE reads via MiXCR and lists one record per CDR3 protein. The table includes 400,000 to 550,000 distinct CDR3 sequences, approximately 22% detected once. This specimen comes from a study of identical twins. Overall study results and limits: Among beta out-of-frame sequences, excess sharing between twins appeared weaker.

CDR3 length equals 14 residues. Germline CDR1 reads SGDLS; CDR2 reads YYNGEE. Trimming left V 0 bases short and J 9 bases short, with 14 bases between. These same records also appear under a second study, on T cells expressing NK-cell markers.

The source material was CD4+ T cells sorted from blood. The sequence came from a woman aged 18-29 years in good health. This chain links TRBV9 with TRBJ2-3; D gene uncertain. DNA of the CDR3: TGTGCCAGCAGCGTAGTACTCGAGTTTGGGACGCAGTATTTT. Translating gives CASSVVLEFGTQYF.